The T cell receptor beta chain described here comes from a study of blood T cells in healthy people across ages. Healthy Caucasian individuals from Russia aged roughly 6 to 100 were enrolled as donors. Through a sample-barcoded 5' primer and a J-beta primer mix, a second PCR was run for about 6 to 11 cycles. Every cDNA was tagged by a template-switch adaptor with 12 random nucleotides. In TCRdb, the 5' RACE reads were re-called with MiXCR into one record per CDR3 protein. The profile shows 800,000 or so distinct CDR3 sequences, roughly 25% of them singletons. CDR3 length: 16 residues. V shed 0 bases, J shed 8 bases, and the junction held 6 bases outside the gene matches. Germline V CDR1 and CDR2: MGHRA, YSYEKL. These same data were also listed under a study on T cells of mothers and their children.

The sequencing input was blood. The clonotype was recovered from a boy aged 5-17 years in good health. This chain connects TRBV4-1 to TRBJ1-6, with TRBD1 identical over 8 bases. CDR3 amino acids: CASSQETGESDSPLHF. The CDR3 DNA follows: TGCGCCAGCAGCCAAGAGACAGGGGAGAGTGATTCACCCCTCCACTTT.